The rows below give T cell receptor beta chains drawn from one sample of a study of cytomegalovirus exposure and HLA in healthy donors. TCRdb keeps only in-frame clones here, not all; method: immunoSEQ multiplex PCR. The data contain about 94,000 clones, under 80% of them singletons. Sample: PBMCs. These receptors all come from a man aged 25 to 40 in good health and CMV-seropositive. Each CDR3 is given with its conserved first and last residue. The D gene is left open where the match is weak. Clone size is stated in some rows and not others, as once, few, many or a class when expanded.

J,size,V,D,DNA,CDR3
TRBJ1-5,-,TRBV6-6,-,TGTGCCAGCAGTGATCCGGGGAGGGGAGAACAGCCCCAGCATTTT,CASSDPGRGEQPQHF
TRBJ2-7,-,TRBV9,TRBD1,TGTGCCAGCAGCGCGACAGGGGATCCCTACGAGCAGTACTTC,CASSATGDPYEQYF
TRBJ2-7,few,TRBV5-4,TRBD2,TGTGCCAGCAGCTTGGGCGCTAGCGGGAGCTACGAGCAGTACTTC,CASSLGASGSYEQYF
TRBJ2-2,-,TRBV27,TRBD2,TGTGCCAGCAGACTACTCGGAGCTAGCGGGGGGGAGCTGTTTTTT,CASRLLGASGGELFF
TRBJ2-7,-,TRBV28,-,TGTGCCAGCAGTTTTCCACCCCTGGGGGGCTACGAGCAGTACTTC,CASSFPPLGGYEQYF
TRBJ2-7,-,TRBV25-1,TRBD1,TGTGCCAGCAGTGGTAGGACAGGGGGCGCGAACGAGCAGTACTTC,CASSGRTGGANEQYF
TRBJ2-1,-,TRBV27,TRBD2,TGTGCCAGCAGACTAGCGGGGGTCTACAATGAGCAGTTCTTC,CASRLAGVYNEQFF
TRBJ2-5,-,TRBV7-6,TRBD1,TGTGCCAGCACCCCTGGGACAGGGAAAGAGACCCAGTACTTC,CASTPGTGKETQYF
TRBJ2-2,-,TRBV5-1,-,TGCGCCAGCAGCTCCGACAGAACGAACACCGGGGAGCTGTTTTTT,CASSSDRTNTGELFF
TRBJ1-1,-,TRBV6-5,TRBD1,TGTGCCAGCGACCGGACAGGGAAATTGGCTGAAGCTTTCTTT,CASDRTGKLAEAFF
TRBJ2-1,-,TRBV7-7,-,TGTGCCAGCAGCCTGGAGGGGACCTACAATGAGCAGTTCTTC,CASSLEGTYNEQFF
TRBJ2-3,-,TRBV6-5,-,TGTGCCAGCAGTGGAGAAACAGATACGCAGTATTTT,CASSGETDTQYF
TRBJ1-4,-,TRBV6-5,-,TGTGCCAGCAGTTACTCGCCAGGGAGGGGTGAAAAACTGTTTTTT,CASSYSPGRGEKLFF
TRBJ2-3,-,TRBV6-5,-,TGTGCCAGCACCAGCTCAGGAGGCAATCAGCCCCAGTATTTT,CASTSSGGNQPQYF
TRBJ1-5,-,TRBV27,-,TGTGCCAGCAGTTTTGAGATCAATCAGCCCCAGCATTTT,CASSFEINQPQHF
TRBJ1-5,-,TRBV19,TRBD1,TGTGCCAGTAGTCCCTCCGGGACAGGGGTTCAGCCCCAGCATTTT,CASSPSGTGVQPQHF
TRBJ1-5,once,TRBV6-4,-,TGTGCCAGCAGTGACTCCACAGTGCTGCATATGTCGTGGCTGTGTAGCAATCAGCCCCAGCATTTT,CASSDSTVLHMSWLCSNQPQHF
TRBJ2-1,-,TRBV15,TRBD2,TGTGCCACCAGCAGACGGACTAGCGGGAGCAATGAGCAGTTCTTC,CATSRRTSGSNEQFF
TRBJ1-1,few,TRBV19,TRBD1,TGTGCCAGTAGTATAGGACAGGGCACGAACACTGAAGCTTTCTTT,CASSIGQGTNTEAFF
TRBJ2-3,few,TRBV27,-,TGTGCCAGCAGTTCTCTCAGTAGCACAGATACGCAGTATTTT,CASSSLSSTDTQYF
TRBJ1-6,-,TRBV19,TRBD1,TGTGCCAGTAGTATGGGACAGCGGGTTTCACCCCTCCACTTT,CASSMGQRVSPLHF
TRBJ1-5,few,TRBV6-5,-,TGTGCCAGCAGTTACTCTGGCCCACGAGGAAATCAGCCCCAGCATTTT,CASSYSGPRGNQPQHF
TRBJ2-1,-,TRBV5-6,TRBD2,TGTGCCAGCACCACGACGACTAGCGGGAGGGCCCGGCAGTTCTTC,CASTTTTSGRARQFF
TRBJ2-7,-,TRBV2,-,TGTGCCAGCAGGGGGGCAGCGTACGAGCAGTACTTC,CASRGAAYEQYF
TRBJ1-2,-,TRBV7-3,TRBD1,TGTGCCAGCAGGAGACCGGGACAGGGTGACCGGGTCTATGGCTACACCTTC,CASRRPGQGDRVYGYTF
TRBJ1-1,-,TRBV6-6,-,TGTGCCAGCGGGGGGGGTTTTAACCCTGAAGCTTTCTTT,CASGGGFNPEAFF
TRBJ2-5,few,TRBV7-2,TRBD1,TGTGCCAGCAGCTTAGCGCTAACAGGGGGCAGGGAGACCCAGTACTTC,CASSLALTGGRETQYF
TRBJ1-4,-,TRBV5-6,TRBD1,TGTGCCAGCAGCCCCGGGACAGGGAGATATAATGAAAAACTGTTTTTT,CASSPGTGRYNEKLFF
TRBJ2-5,-,TRBV28,-,TGTGCCAGCACGGTGGCTCGGGGACACCGGTACCAAGAGACCCAGTACTTC,CASTVARGHRYQETQYF
TRBJ2-1,-,TRBV29-1,-,TGCAGCGTCCTGGAGCCCCTGTCCAATGAGCAGTTCTTC,CSVLEPLSNEQFF
TRBJ2-7,-,TRBV2,-,TGTGCCAGCAGTGTATCAGGGGAGCAGTACTTC,CASSVSGEQYF
TRBJ1-4,-,TRBV19,TRBD1,TGTGCCAGTAGTTCACCAGGGGGCAATACTAATGAAAAACTGTTTTTT,CASSSPGGNTNEKLFF
TRBJ1-2,-,TRBV15,TRBD1,TGTGCCACCAGCAGAGAGACAGGGAGGAACTATGGCTACACCTTC,CATSRETGRNYGYTF
TRBJ1-2,-,TRBV5-6,TRBD1,TGTGCCAGCAGCTTGGTAGGCGGGACAGGAAACAACTATGGCTACACCTTC,CASSLVGGTGNNYGYTF
TRBJ2-7,-,TRBV19,TRBD2,TGTGCCAGTAGTCCGATAGCGGGGCCCTACGAGCAGTACTTC,CASSPIAGPYEQYF
TRBJ2-2,-,TRBV19,-,TGTGCCAGTAGTTTCAGCGACAGCAGAGCAACCGGGGAGCTGTTTTTT,CASSFSDSRATGELFF
TRBJ1-1,few,TRBV5-1,-,TGCGCCAGCAGCTTGGAAAAGGGGGACACTGAAGCTTTCTTT,CASSLEKGDTEAFF
TRBJ2-7,once,TRBV27,TRBD1,TGTGCCAGCAGTTATCAGAACAGGGGAAGGGGCGAGCAGTACTTC,CASSYQNRGRGEQYF
TRBJ2-5,once,TRBV6-1,-,TGTGCCAGCAGTGATCGGCGGTACCAAGAGACCCAGTACTTC,CASSDRRYQETQYF
TRBJ2-7,-,TRBV7-7,TRBD2,TGTGCCAGCAGCTTAATTACTAGCGGTACCTACGAGCAGTACTTC,CASSLITSGTYEQYF
TRBJ2-7,-,TRBV6-5,-,TGTGCCAGCAACCGAGGGGGATCCTACGAGCAGTACTTC,CASNRGGSYEQYF
TRBJ1-1,-,TRBV4-3,TRBD1,TGCGCCAGCCGCTCCGGGACAGGGGTGGGGAACACTGAAGCTTTCTTT,CASRSGTGVGNTEAFF
TRBJ1-1,few,TRBV29-1,TRBD1,TGCAGCGCTAACCACCCGACAGGGCAAGTCTCCGAAGCTTTCTTT,CSANHPTGQVSEAFF
TRBJ2-5,few,TRBV9,TRBD1,TGTGCCAGCAGCGTAGGTACAGGGGGCTTCGAGACCCAGTACTTC,CASSVGTGGFETQYF
TRBJ2-7,-,TRBV7-8,TRBD1,TGTGCCAGCAGGGCCGGGACAGGGGAAAACGAGCAGTACTTC,CASRAGTGENEQYF
TRBJ1-2,-,TRBV7-9,-,TGTGCCAGCAGCACGACTGATGGCTACACCTTC,CASSTTDGYTF
TRBJ1-3,once,TRBV4-1,-,TGCGCCAGCAGCCAAGATAGGGGTGATGGAAACACCATATATTTT,CASSQDRGDGNTIYF
TRBJ2-7,-,TRBV27,-,TGTGCCAGCAGTTTAAGCAGGGTTACCTACGAGCAGTACTTC,CASSLSRVTYEQYF
TRBJ1-1,-,TRBV27,-,TGTGCCAGCAGTTTCAGGGGTCCGAACACTGAAGCTTTCTTT,CASSFRGPNTEAFF
TRBJ1-4,-,TRBV28,-,TGTGCCAGCACTAGGGGGGGGTACGGTGAAAAACTGTTTTTT,CASTRGGYGEKLFF
TRBJ2-3,once,TRBV5-4,TRBD1,TGTGCCAGCAGCCCGACAGGGGACGATACGCAGTATTTT,CASSPTGDDTQYF
TRBJ2-6,-,TRBV5-1,TRBD1,TGCGCCAGCAGCTTGGAAGGGACAGGGGTGTCTATGGCCAACGTCCTGACTTTC,CASSLEGTGVSMANVLTF
TRBJ2-2,few,TRBV29-1,-,TGCAGCGTTGAAGTGATAGGCAGGGCGACGACCGGGGAGCTGTTTTTT,CSVEVIGRATTGELFF
TRBJ2-7,-,TRBV7-7,-,TGTGCTAGCAGCTTAGGTATACAGGACGAGCAGTACTTC,CASSLGIQDEQYF
TRBJ1-6,-,TRBV6-5,TRBD1,TGTGCCAGCACCCCACAGGGGAGTGATTCACCCCTCCACTTT,CASTPQGSDSPLHF
TRBJ2-1,-,TRBV7-2,-,TGTGCCAGCAGCTTAGCGCAAGTGAGCTCCTACAATGAGCAGTTCTTC,CASSLAQVSSYNEQFF
TRBJ2-1,-,TRBV11-1,-,TGTGCCAGCAGCTTAGAACCGAGCTCCTACAATGAGCAGTTCTTC,CASSLEPSSYNEQFF
TRBJ2-1,-,TRBV29-1,TRBD2,TGCAGCGTATGGGGGACTAGCGGGGGGAGGGAGCAGTTCTTC,CSVWGTSGGREQFF
TRBJ1-2,-,TRBV5-1,-,TGCGCCAGCAGCTTGGACGGGGTCTATGGCTACACCTTC,CASSLDGVYGYTF
TRBJ1-1,once,TRBV9,-,TGTGCCAGCAGCGTAGATCCGGGTACGAACACTGAAGCTTTCTTT,CASSVDPGTNTEAFF